Reported below is one T cell receptor (beta chain). No antigen is known for it. This entry is derived from a study of cytomegalovirus exposure and HLA in healthy donors. Whole-study results and caveats: In vitro checks showed that a few CMV-associated chains really do target CMV antigens. HLA alleles were associated with 15,000 to 20,000 TCR beta sequences in a later analysis at 0.05 false discovery rate. Within a later analysis, the majority of CMV-associated TCR beta chains appeared HLA-restricted. The study found most TCR sequences rare, yet found some public TCRs in many donors.

Germline V CDR1 and CDR2: SGHRS, YFSETQ. The CDR3 is made up of 13 amino acids. V lost 0 bases and J lost 5, with 7 bases in between. PCR was performed using 60 Vbeta and 13 Jbeta primers. Clones were sequenced by immunoSEQ multiplex PCR, and TCRdb holds only the in-frame ones, with some missing. Among 150,000 to 200,000 clones listed, roughly 80% were seen once. The origin of this receptor is a female donor in good health and CMV-seronegative. Sequencing was done on a sample of PBMCs. V usage is TRBV5-1 and J usage is TRBJ2-3, with D maybe TRBD2 (5 bases). The DNA of the CDR3 is TGCGCCAGCAGCTTGGCCCGGGGAGATACGCAGTATTTT. Protein sequence: CASSLARGDTQYF.